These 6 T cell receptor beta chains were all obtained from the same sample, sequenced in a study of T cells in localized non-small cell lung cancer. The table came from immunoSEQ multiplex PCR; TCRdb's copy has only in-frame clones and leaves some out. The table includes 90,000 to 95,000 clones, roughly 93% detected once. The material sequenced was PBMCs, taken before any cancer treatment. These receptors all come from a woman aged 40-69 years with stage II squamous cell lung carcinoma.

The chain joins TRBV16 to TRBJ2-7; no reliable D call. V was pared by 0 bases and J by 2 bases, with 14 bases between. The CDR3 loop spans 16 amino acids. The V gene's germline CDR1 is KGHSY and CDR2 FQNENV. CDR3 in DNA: TGTGCCAGCAGCCAATCGAACAGCTTTACAACCTACGAGCAGTACTTC. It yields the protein CASSQSNSFTTYEQYF. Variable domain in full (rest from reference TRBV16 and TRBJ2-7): GEEVAQTPKHLVRGEGQKAKLYCAPIKGHSYVFWYQQVLKNEFKFLISFQNENVFDETGMPKERFSAKCLPNSPCSLEIQATKLEDSAVYFCASSQSNSFTTYEQYFGPGTRLTVT.

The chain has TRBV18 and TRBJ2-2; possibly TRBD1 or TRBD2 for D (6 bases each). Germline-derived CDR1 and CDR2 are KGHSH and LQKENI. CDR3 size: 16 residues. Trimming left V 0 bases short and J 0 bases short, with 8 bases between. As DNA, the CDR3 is TGTGCCAGCTCACCACCGGGGGGCTCGAACACCGGGGAGCTGTTTTTT. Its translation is CASSPPGGSNTGELFF.

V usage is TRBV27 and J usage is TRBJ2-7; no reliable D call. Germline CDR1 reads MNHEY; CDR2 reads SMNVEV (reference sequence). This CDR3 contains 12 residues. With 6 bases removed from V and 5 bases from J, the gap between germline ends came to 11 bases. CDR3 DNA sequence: TGTGCCAGCAGACATCCCGGAAACGAGCAGTACTTC. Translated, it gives CASRHPGNEQYF.

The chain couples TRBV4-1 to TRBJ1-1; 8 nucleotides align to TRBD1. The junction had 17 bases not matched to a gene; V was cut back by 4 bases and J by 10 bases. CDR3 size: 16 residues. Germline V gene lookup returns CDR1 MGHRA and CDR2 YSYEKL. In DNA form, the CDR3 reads TGCGCCAGCAGCCCCCGGGAGACAGGGGACCCAGCCGGAGCTTTCTTT. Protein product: CASSPRETGDPAGAFF.

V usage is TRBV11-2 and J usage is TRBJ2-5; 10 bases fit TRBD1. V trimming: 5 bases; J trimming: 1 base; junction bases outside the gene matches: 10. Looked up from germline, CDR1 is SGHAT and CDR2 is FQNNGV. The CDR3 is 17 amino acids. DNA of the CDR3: TGTGCCAGCAGCCCCGGGAGGGGACAGGGGACCCAAGAGACCCAGTACTTC. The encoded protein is CASSPGRGQGTQETQYF.

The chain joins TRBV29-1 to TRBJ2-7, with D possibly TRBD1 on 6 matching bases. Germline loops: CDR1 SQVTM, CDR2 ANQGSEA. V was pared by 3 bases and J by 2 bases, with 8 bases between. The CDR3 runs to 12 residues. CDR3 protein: CSVETGAYEQYF. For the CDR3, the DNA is TGCAGCGTTGAGACAGGTGCCTACGAGCAGTACTTC.